What follows describes a single T cell receptor (beta chain). Its target is not known. This record belongs to a study of cytomegalovirus exposure and HLA in healthy donors. General study findings and limits: Per a prior analysis, the majority of TCR beta V segments were productive roughly 90% or roughly 30% of the time.

The PCR made use of 60 Vbeta and 13 Jbeta primers. Sequenced by immunoSEQ multiplex PCR; TCRdb stores in-frame clones only, minus some. The sample comprises some 170,000 clones, 75% of which are singletons, and 2.5% to 3% rests with the top ten. Sequencing was performed on PBMCs. The sequence was obtained from a woman in her fifties or sixties in good health and CMV-seropositive.

This CDR3 reads CASSPGQGERNEQFF. The CDR3 nucleotides are TGTGCCAGCAGCCCAGGACAGGGGGAGAGGAATGAGCAGTTCTTC. The chain has TRBV14 and TRBJ2-1, with 10 nucleotides matching TRBD1. Germline CDR1 is SGHDN and CDR2 is FVKESK. This CDR3 region has 15 residues. V lost 4 bases to trimming and J lost 7 bases; unmatched junction nucleotides: 7.